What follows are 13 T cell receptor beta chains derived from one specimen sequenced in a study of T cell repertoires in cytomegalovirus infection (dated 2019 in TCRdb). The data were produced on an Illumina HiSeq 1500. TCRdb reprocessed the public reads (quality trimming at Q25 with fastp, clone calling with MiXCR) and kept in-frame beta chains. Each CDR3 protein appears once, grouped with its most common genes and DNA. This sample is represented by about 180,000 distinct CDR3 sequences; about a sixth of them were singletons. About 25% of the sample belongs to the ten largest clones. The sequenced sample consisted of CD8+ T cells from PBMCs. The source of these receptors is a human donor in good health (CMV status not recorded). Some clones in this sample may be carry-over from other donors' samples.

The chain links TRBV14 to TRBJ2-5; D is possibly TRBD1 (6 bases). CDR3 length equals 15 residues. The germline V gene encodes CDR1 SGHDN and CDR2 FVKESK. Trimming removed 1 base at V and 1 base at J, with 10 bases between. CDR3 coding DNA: TGTGCCAGCAGCCAAGCCGGGACACTCCAAGAGACCCAGTACTTC. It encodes CASSQAGTLQETQYF.

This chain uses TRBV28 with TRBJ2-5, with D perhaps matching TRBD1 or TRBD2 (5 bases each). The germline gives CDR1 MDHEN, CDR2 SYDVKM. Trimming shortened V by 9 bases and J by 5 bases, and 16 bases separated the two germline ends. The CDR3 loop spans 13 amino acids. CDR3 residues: CASAGGFGETQYF. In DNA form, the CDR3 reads TGTGCCAGTGCTGGGGGATTTGGGGAGACCCAGTACTTC. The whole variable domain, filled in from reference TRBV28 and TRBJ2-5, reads DVKVTQSSRYLVKRTGEKVFLECVQDMDHENMFWYRQDPGLGLRLIYFSYDVKMKEKGDIPEGYSVSREKKERFSLILESASTNQTSMYLCASAGGFGETQYFGPGTRLLVL.

CDR3 loop: CSASSGEGYTQYF. The DNA for the CDR3 is TGCAGTGCCTCTAGCGGGGAGGGCTATACGCAGTATTTT. This chain joins TRBV20-1 and TRBJ2-3; 9 bases map to TRBD2. CDR1 and CDR2 (germline): DFQATT, SNEGSKA (reference sequence). J gave up 7 bases and V 6 bases, and 8 bases lay outside the gene matches. CDR3 size: 13 residues.

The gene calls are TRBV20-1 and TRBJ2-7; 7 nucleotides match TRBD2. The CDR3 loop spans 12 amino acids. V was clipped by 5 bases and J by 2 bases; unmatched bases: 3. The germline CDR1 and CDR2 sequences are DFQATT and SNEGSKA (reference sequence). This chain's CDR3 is CSAGDYPYEQYF. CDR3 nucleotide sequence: TGCAGTGCTGGGGACTACCCCTACGAGCAGTACTTC.

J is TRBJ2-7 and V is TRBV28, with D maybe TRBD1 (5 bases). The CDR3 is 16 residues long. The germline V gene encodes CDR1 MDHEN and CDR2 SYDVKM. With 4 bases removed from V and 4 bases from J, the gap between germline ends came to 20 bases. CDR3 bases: TGTGCCAGCAGTTCGACATACAGGCATCCCCAATACGAGCAGTACTTC. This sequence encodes CASSSTYRHPQYEQYF. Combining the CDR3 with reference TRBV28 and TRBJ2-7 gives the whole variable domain DVKVTQSSRYLVKRTGEKVFLECVQDMDHENMFWYRQDPGLGLRLIYFSYDVKMKEKGDIPEGYSVSREKKERFSLILESASTNQTSMYLCASSSTYRHPQYEQYFGPGTRLTVT.

The CDR3 is CASSVAPDRSYEQYF. Here the CDR3 DNA reads TGTGCCAGCAGCGTAGCTCCGGACAGGAGCTACGAGCAGTACTTC. The chain links TRBV9 to TRBJ2-7, with 7 positions matching TRBD1. The trim removed 0 bases at V and 3 bases at J, leaving 6 bases unmatched. The CDR3 spans 15 residues. CDR1 SGDLS and CDR2 YYNGEE come from the germline V gene. Filled out from reference TRBV9 and TRBJ2-7, the complete variable domain reads DSGVTQTPKHLITATGQRVTLRCSPRSGDLSVYWYQQSLDQGLQFLIQYYNGEERAKGNILERFSAQQFPDLHSELNLSSLELGDSALYFCASSVAPDRSYEQYFGPGTRLTVT.

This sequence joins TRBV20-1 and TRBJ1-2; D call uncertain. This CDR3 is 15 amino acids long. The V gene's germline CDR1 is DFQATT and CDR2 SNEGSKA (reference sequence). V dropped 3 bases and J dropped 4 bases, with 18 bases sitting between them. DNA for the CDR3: TGCAGTGCTAGCGGGGAGGCACCTTCCTCCTATGGCTACACCTTC. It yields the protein CSASGEAPSSYGYTF.

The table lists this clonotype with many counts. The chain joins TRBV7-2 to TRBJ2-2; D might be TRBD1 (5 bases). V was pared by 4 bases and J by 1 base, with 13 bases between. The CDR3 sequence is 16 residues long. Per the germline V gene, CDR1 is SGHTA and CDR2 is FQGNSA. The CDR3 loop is CASSSGRQKNTGELFF. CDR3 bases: TGTGCCAGCAGCTCAGGCCGACAGAAGAACACCGGGGAGCTGTTTTTT.

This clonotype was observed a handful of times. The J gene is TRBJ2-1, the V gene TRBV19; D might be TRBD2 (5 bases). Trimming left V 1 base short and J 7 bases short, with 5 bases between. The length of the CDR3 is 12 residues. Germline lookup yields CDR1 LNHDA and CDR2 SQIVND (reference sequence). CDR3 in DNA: TGTGCCAGTAGTATAGGACTAAATGAGCAGTTCTTC. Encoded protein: CASSIGLNEQFF.

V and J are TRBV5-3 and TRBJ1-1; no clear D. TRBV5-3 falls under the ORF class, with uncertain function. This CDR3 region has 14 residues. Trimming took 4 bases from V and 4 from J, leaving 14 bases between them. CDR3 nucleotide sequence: TGTGCCAGAAGCCCCGATGATGGTAGCACTGAAGCTTTCTTT. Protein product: CARSPDDGSTEAFF.

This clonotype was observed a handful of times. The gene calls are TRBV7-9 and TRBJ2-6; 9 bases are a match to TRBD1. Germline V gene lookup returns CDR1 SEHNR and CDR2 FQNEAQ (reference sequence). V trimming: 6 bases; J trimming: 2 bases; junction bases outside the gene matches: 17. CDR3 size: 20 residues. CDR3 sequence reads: CASRGYEGQGRSAGANVLTF. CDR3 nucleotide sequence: TGTGCCAGCAGAGGTTACGAGGGACAGGGAAGGTCTGCTGGGGCCAACGTCCTGACTTTC.

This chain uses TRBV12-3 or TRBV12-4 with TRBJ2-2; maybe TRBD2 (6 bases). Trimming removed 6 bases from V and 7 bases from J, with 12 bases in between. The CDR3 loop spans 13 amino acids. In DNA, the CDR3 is TGTGCCAGCAGCAGGGACGGGAGCGGGGAGCTGTTTTTT. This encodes CASSRDGSGELFF.

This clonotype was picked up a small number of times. CDR3 coding DNA: TGTGCCAGCAGTTTATCCTCGGGACACCTCACCGGGGAGCTGTTTTTT. Translation gives CASSLSSGHLTGELFF. V gene TRBV28 combines with J gene TRBJ2-2; possibly TRBD1 for D (6 bases). The CDR3 has 16 residues. V was trimmed by 1 base and J by 4 bases, leaving 13 bases between them. The germline gives CDR1 MDHEN, CDR2 SYDVKM.